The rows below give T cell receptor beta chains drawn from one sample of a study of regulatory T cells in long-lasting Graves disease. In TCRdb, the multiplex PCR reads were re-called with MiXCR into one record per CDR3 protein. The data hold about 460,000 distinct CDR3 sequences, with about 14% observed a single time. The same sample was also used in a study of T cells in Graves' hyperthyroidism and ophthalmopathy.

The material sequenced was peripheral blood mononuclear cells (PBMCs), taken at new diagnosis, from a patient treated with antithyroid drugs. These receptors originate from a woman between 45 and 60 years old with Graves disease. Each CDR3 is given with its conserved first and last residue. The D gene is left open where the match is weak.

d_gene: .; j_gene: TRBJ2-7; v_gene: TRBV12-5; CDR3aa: CASLSGTMRGEQYF
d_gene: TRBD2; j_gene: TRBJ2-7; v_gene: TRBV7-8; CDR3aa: CASSQGRAYEQYF
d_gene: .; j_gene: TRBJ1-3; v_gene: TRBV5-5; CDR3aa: CASRLQGSGNTIYF
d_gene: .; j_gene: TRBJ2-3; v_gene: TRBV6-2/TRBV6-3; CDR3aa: CASSEVGAWEYFSDTQYF
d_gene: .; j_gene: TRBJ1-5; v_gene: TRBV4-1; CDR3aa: CASSQQTGFGQPQHF
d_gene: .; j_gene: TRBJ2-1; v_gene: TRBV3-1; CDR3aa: CASSFRGTVFF
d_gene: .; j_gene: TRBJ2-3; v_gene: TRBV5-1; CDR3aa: CASGQSSTDTQYF
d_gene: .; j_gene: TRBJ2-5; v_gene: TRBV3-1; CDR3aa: CASSQGRQLNNEQYF
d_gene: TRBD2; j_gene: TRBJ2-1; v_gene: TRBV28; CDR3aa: CASSLRAAGGRDEQFF
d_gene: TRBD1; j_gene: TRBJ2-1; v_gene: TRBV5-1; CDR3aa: CASSLTGDPSSYNEQFF
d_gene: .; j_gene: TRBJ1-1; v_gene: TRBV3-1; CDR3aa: CASSQVIRGNTEAFF
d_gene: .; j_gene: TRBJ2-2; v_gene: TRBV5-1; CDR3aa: CASSPADTGELFF
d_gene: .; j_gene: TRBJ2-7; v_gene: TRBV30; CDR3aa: CAWTPSGNEQYF
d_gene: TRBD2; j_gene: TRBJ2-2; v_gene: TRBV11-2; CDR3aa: CASTPTSGRLSGELFF
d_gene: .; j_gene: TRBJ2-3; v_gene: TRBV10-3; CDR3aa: CAISDSDADTQYF
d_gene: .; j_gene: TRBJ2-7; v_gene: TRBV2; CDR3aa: CASTTPGHPYEQYF
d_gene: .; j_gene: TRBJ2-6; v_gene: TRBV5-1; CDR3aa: CASSLDMIHQIPGANVLTF
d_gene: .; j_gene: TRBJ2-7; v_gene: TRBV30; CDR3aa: CAWRSSHYEQYF
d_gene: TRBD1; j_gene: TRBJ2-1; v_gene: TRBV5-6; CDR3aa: CASSLVGPRDRGYNEQFF
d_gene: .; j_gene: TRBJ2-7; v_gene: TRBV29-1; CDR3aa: CSVEKTGGEQYF
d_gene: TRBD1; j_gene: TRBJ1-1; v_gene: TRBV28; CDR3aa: CASSRDRTPEAFF
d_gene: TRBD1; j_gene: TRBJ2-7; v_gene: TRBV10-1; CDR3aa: CASSEGQGVGYEQYF
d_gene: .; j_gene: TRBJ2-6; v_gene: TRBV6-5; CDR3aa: CASSYSAPGVPSGANVLTF
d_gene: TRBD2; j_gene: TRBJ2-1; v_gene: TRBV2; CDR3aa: CASKGLGDNEQFF
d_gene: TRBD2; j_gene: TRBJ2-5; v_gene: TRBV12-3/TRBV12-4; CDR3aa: CASSSGTSGRIETQYF
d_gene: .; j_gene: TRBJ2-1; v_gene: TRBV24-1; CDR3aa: CATSDQDRYTQETQFF
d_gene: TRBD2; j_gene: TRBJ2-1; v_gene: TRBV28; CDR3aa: CASSSFSAGPNNEQFF
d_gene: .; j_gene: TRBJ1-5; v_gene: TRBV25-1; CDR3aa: CASRRGNQPQHF
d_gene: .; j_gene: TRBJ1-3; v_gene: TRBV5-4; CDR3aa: CASSTGPGRDSGNTIYF
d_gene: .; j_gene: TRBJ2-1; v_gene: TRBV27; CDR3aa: CASRGLGRYEQFF
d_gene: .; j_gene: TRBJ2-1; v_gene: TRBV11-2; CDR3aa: CASSLDRSPGAYNEQFF
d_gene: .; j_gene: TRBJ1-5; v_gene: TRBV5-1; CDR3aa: CASREKPGNRNQPQHF
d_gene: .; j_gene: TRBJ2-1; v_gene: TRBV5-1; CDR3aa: CASSLAPVEGYNEQFF
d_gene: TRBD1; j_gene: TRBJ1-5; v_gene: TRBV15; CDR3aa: CATSRGKFDRDNQPQHF
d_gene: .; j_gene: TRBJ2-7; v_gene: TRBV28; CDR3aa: CASSFRRGNSYEQYF
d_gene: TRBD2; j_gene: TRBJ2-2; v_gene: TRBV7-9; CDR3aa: CASSSGLAGGGTGELFF
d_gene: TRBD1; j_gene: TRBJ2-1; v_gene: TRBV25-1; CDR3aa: CASSADRDYNEQFF
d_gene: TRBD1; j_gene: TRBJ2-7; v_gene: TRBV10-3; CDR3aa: CAIMAADRVSEQYF
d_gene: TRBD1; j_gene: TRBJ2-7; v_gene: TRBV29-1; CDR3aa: CSVEVSGQGTYEQYF
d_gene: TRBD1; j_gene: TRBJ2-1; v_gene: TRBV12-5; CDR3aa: CASGPPGTGGGFNEQFF
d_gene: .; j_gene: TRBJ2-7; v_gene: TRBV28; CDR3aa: CASRPGAPYEQYF
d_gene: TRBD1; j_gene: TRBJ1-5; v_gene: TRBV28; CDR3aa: CASSFLDRAYQPQHF
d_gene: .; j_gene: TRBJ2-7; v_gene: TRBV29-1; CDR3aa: CSVLRQFAGGEQYF
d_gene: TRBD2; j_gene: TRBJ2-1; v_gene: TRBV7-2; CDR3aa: CASSPNGRSYNEQFF
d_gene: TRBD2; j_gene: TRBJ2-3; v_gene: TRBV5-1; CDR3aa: CASSLGLASDTQYF
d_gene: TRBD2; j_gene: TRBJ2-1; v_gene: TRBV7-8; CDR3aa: CASSRGGALNEQFF
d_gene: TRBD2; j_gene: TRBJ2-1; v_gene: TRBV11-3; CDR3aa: CASSLSLAGVEQFF
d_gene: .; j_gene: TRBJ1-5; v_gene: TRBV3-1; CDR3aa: CASSQDRGVNQPQHF
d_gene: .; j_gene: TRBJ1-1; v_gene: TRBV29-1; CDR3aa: CSVGEAEAFF
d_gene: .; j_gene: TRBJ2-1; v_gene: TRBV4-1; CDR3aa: CASSRIVGGNEQFF
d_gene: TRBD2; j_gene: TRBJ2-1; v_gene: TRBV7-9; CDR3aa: CASSHLPGLGYNEQFF